This is a list of T cell receptor beta chains from one sample in a study of monozygotic twins with inflammatory bowel disease. For each CDR3 protein, TCRdb gives one entry from its re-call of the 5' RACE reads, without DNA. The repertoire table contains over 130,000 distinct CDR3 sequences. The specimen was blood. Receptors were obtained from a human donor with ulcerative colitis or Crohn's disease, or a healthy co-twin of an affected twin (not recorded which). The CDR3 runs from the conserved cysteine through the conserved F or W.

V	length	J	CDR3
TRBV29-1	14	TRBJ2-3	CSVDNGQSTDTQYF
TRBV18	14	TRBJ2-5	CASSPNGAQETQYF
TRBV7-2	18	TRBJ2-7	CASSLVGAGQKITYEQYF
TRBV4-2	16	TRBJ1-2	CASSQKVVEYNYGYTF
TRBV12-3/TRBV12-4	12	TRBJ2-1	CASSPRGWEQFF
TRBV5-1	14	TRBJ2-5	CASSSGLAWETQYF
TRBV11-2	18	TRBJ2-2	CASSPRLAGDLNTGELFF
TRBV20-1	15	TRBJ2-3	CSAREGLLGPDTQYF
TRBV20-1	14	TRBJ1-5	CSARLGARNQPQHF
TRBV25-1	16	TRBJ2-7	CASSDMGTGSSYEQYF
TRBV20-1	16	TRBJ2-5	CSARPPLSGIQETQYF
TRBV10-3	14	TRBJ1-1	CAISFQEKNTEAFF
TRBV5-5	15	TRBJ2-3	CASSKLTGSGDTQYF
TRBV20-1	14	TRBJ2-5	CSASDRGSQETQYF
TRBV30	15	TRBJ2-7	CAWTYYRAGGHEQYF
TRBV5-1	12	TRBJ1-1	CASSLKETEAFF
TRBV7-2	15	TRBJ1-2	CASSLGTGGVYGYTF
TRBV2	13	TRBJ2-5	CASSPGQGETQYF
TRBV20-1	15	TRBJ2-5	CSARVRGWYQETQYF
TRBV3-1	13	TRBJ1-1	CASSSRPGTEAFF
TRBV9	14	TRBJ2-5	CASSAFDRFETQYF
TRBV29-1	12	TRBJ2-7	CSAETPSYEQYF
TRBV28	14	TRBJ1-4	CASSSPGQGTELFF
TRBV5-1	14	TRBJ2-7	CDSSLQGIGYEQYF
TRBV12-3/TRBV12-4	15	TRBJ2-7	CASSFWGSRSYEQYF
TRBV11-2	14	TRBJ1-6	CASSLRDENSPLHF
TRBV19	13	TRBJ2-7	CASSRDREYEQYF
TRBV20-1	16	TRBJ2-3	CSARDLASAAVGTQYF
TRBV20-1	14	TRBJ2-7	CSASTGTGFGEQYF
TRBV7-6	18	TRBJ2-3	CASSLAPPSGGITDTQYF
TRBV7-7	14	TRBJ2-2	CASSLSGAGGELFF
TRBV7-3	17	TRBJ2-5	CASSLTGDRAVQETQYF
TRBV9	15	TRBJ1-2	CASSADLLNSYGYTF
TRBV5-1	16	TRBJ1-2	CASSGNRPTVGYGYTF
TRBV5-5	15	TRBJ1-1	CASSLLRKQDTEAFF
TRBV29-1	13	TRBJ2-7	CSVTEFTGGRQYF
TRBV5-1	14	TRBJ2-5	CASSLVGGGETQYF
TRBV20-1	17	TRBJ2-1	CSASRSWTSGGYNEQFF
TRBV5-6	12	TRBJ2-5	CASSVIQETQYF
TRBV25-1	15	TRBJ1-1	CASSESGALNTEAFF
TRBV5-1	16	TRBJ1-1	CASSLGRVGSNTEAFF
TRBV11-2	15	TRBJ2-6	CASSLYVSGANVLTF
TRBV7-2	12	TRBJ1-5	CATGQNNQPQHF
TRBV4-2	17	TRBJ2-3	CASSQVPSAGDADTQYF
TRBV18	16	TRBJ2-1	CASSPLESPPYNEQFF
TRBV5-4	12	TRBJ2-5	CASSWPGETQYF
TRBV4-3	14	TRBJ1-1	CASSLGRAIPEAFF
TRBV29-1	12	TRBJ2-5	CSVWTGEETQYF
TRBV7-2	13	TRBJ2-4	CASSLYEKNIQYF
TRBV9	18	TRBJ1-5	CASSARDRGGYSNQPQHF
TRBV12-3/TRBV12-4	14	TRBJ2-1	CASSGTGVRGEQFF
TRBV10-3	13	TRBJ1-2	CAISTPGRAGYTF
TRBV27	15	TRBJ1-4	CASSPGQGSNEKLFF
TRBV5-6	13	TRBJ2-5	CASSLGVPGTQYF
TRBV12-3/TRBV12-4	13	TRBJ2-6	CASRPSGANVLTF
TRBV6-2/TRBV6-3	12	TRBJ1-2	CASADRGYGYTF
TRBV5-1	14	TRBJ1-1	CASSSPDWLNEAFF